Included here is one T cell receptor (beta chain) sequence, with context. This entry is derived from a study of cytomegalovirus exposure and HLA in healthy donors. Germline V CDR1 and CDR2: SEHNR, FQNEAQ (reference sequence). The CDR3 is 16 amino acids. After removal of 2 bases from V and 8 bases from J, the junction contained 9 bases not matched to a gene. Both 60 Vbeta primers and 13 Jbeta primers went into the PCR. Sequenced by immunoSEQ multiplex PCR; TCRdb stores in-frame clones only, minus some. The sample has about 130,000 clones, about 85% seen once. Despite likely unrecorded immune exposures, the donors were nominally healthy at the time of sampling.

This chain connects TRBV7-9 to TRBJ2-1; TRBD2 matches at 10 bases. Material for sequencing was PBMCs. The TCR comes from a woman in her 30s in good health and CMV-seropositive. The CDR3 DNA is TGTGCCAGCAGCTTACCGAGCGGGGGGGCAGGGGATGAGCAGTTCTTC. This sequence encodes CASSLPSGGAGDEQFF.